One sample yielded the 14 T cell receptor beta chains listed below, sequenced in a study of T cells expressing NK-cell markers. TCRdb reprocessed the 5' RACE reads; each CDR3 protein has one entry and no DNA is given. The sample spans 550,000 or so distinct CDR3 sequences; the ten largest clones claim around 3.3%. Sequenced sample: blood T cells: a sorted CD56 or NKG2C T cell subset, CD4+ or CD8+ T cells, or bulk PBMC T cells (not recorded which). These receptors were taken from a man aged 18-30 years in good health.

The chain uses TRBV11-2 and TRBJ2-1; TCRdb's D call of TRBD2 is untestable without DNA. Germline V gives CDR1 SGHAT, CDR2 FQNNGV. There are 14 residues in the CDR3. The CDR3 sequence: CASSSGLVGIEQFF. The variable domain in full, completed from reference TRBV11-2 and TRBJ2-1, reads EAGVAQSPRYKIIEKRQSVAFWCNPISGHATLYWYQQILGQGPKLLIQFQNNGVVDDSQLPKDRFSAERLKGVDSTLKIQPAKLEDSAVYLCASSSGLVGIEQFFGPGTRLTVL.

The chain is built from TRBV11-2 and TRBJ2-7; checking the TCRdb D call of TRBD2 is not possible without DNA. This CDR3 region has 18 residues. Germline lookup yields CDR1 SGHAT and CDR2 FQNNGV. The CDR3 region is CASSLEGTSYLGGYEQYF.

J is TRBJ2-2 and V is TRBV11-1; TCRdb returns TRBD2, unconfirmable since there is no DNA. The germline CDR1 and CDR2 sequences are SGHAT and FQDESV (reference sequence). CDR3 length: 18 residues. This CDR3 reads CASSFGLAAEYGTGELFF.

The CDR3 spells CASSLDAYTGEANYGYTF. The chain combines TRBV12-3 or TRBV12-4 with TRBJ1-2; TCRdb's D call of TRBD1 is untestable without DNA. This CDR3 has 18 residues.

The chain employs TRBV18 and TRBJ2-2. Germline V CDR1 and CDR2: KGHSH, LQKENI. This CDR3 spans 15 amino acids. CDR3: CASSPLDRYTGELFF.

The chain carries TRBV4-2 and TRBJ2-4; the TRBD1 assignment by TCRdb is unverifiable without DNA. Germline V gene data show CDR1 as LGHNA and CDR2 as YNFKEQ. This CDR3 region has 19 residues. The CDR3 loop reads CASSQVDRESFLAKNIQYF.

The chain joins TRBV7-6 to TRBJ2-1; TCRdb indicates TRBD2, and absent DNA this call remains unverified. The CDR3 sequence is 14 residues long. Germline V CDR1 and CDR2: SGHVS, FNYEAQ. The CDR3 protein is CASSAQIGSNEQFF.

The genes are TRBV24-1 and TRBJ2-1; the TRBD1 assignment by TCRdb is unverifiable without DNA. The CDR3 has 19 amino acids. The germline CDR1 and CDR2 sequences are KGHDR and SFDVKD. The CDR3 reads CATSDPYRSGLGSYNEQFF.

The J gene is TRBJ2-1, the V gene TRBV6-1; the D gene TCRdb calls, TRBD2, cannot be checked with no DNA. Per the germline V gene, CDR1 is MNHNS and CDR2 is SASEGT. The CDR3 has 15 residues. The CDR3 sequence is CASSPLTGGYNEQFF.

The rearrangement links TRBV12-3 or TRBV12-4 to TRBJ1-1; TCRdb's assignment of TRBD1 cannot be checked, as there is no DNA. The length of the CDR3 is 15 residues. This CDR3 is CASSLPGSMNTEAFF.

This chain connects TRBV4-1 to TRBJ1-4; the TCRdb call, TRBD1, lacks DNA for checking. The CDR3 has 15 amino acids. Germline V gene sequence: CDR1 MGHRA, CDR2 YSYEKL. The CDR3 reads CASSQPDRANEKLFF.

This sequence joins TRBV5-1 and TRBJ1-2. Germline V gene lookup returns CDR1 SGHRS and CDR2 YFSETQ. This CDR3 comprises 14 residues. The CDR3 is CASSPGGPIGGYTF.

The chain links TRBV5-1 to TRBJ2-1; TCRdb's D call, TRBD1, is unchecked because there is no DNA. Germline V gene data show CDR1 as SGHRS and CDR2 as YFSETQ. The CDR3 is 15 residues long. CDR3 sequence reads: CASSPGWSSFNEQFF.

The V gene is TRBV6-5, the J gene TRBJ1-2; TCRdb's D call, TRBD1, is unchecked because there is no DNA. CDR1 and CDR2 from the germline V gene are MNHEY and SVGAGI. The CDR3 covers 14 residues. CDR3 residues: CASSSKDRAGGYTF.